This TCR beta chain was profiled in a study of metastatic and nonmetastatic thyroid tumors. Germline loops: CDR1 GTSNPN, CDR2 SVGIG (reference sequence). CDR3 length equals 14 residues. V was clipped by 5 bases and J by 3 bases; unmatched bases: 10. Patients were all untreated before their thyroid surgery. TCRdb re-called clones via MiXCR from the PCR reads. Of under 15,000 clones in the sample, roughly 29% are singletons; the top ten hold over 15%. The V and J genes are TRBV30 and TRBJ2-7; 7 nucleotides agree with TRBD1. Source material: tumor tissue. The TCR sequence derives from a female donor with papillary thyroid cancer or a benign thyroid nodule (not recorded which). Some clones in this sample may be carry-over from other donors' samples. In DNA, the CDR3 is TGTGCCTGGCAGGCTTGGGACAGCTACTACGAGCAGTACTTC. Amino acid sequence: CAWQAWDSYYEQYF.